Following are 27 T cell receptor beta chains from one sample sequenced in a study of T-cell reconstitution after alpha-beta-depleted transplantation in children. For TCRbeta, the library was prepared with unique molecular identifiers. TCRdb reanalysed the PCR reads using MiXCR and keeps one entry per CDR3 protein. The sample carries a few hundred thousand distinct CDR3 sequences, approximately 41% recorded once. Sequenced here: PBMCs, sampled before TCRalphabeta/CD19-depleted stem cell transplant. The receptors come from a girl aged 2 to 10 with aplastic anemia, due to receive a stem cell transplant.

This clonotype was counted ten times or more. This chain uses TRBV2 with TRBJ2-3, with TRBD2 identical over 9 bases. Trimming at V came to 6 bases and at J to 3 bases, leaving 13 bases not matched to a gene. The CDR3 has 17 amino acids. Germline V gives CDR1 SNHLY, CDR2 FYNNEI. CDR3 residues: CASRAGLASLRTDTQYF. The CDR3 coding sequence is TGTGCCAGCAGGGCGGGACTAGCTTCGTTAAGGACAGATACGCAGTATTTT.

The V and J genes are TRBV5-1 and TRBJ2-7; 8 bases are shared with TRBD2. The CDR3 extends over 14 amino acids. The V segment lost 3 bases and the J segment 5 bases; nucleotides outside the gene matches: 7. The germline gives CDR1 SGHRS, CDR2 YFSETQ. Written as DNA, the CDR3 is TGCGCCAGCAGCTCCGGCCGGGGGGGCGACGAGCAGTACTTC. Protein sequence: CASSSGRGGDEQYF.

This clonotype was detected only once. The V call is TRBV2, the J call TRBJ2-5; 8 bases fit TRBD1. From germline, CDR1 is SNHLY and CDR2 FYNNEI. With 6 bases clipped from V and 6 bases from J, the junction kept 6 bases outside the gene matches. CDR3 length: 13 amino acids. CDR3 loop: CASSPGGRQTQYF. The CDR3 coding sequence is TGTGCCAGCAGCCCAGGGGGCCGGCAGACCCAGTACTTC.

In its sample, this clonotype was seen once. This sequence joins TRBV10-3 and TRBJ2-7, with TRBD1 matching over 8 bases. The CDR3 spans 13 residues. The germline V gene encodes CDR1 ENHRY and CDR2 SYGVKD. The junction had 8 bases not matched to a gene; V was cut back by 10 bases and J by 3 bases. CDR3 sequence reads: CATRTGKGYEQYF. The CDR3 DNA reads TGTGCCACGCGGACAGGGAAGGGCTACGAGCAGTACTTC.

This clonotype came up once. The chain joins TRBV7-3 to TRBJ2-3, with 7 positions matching TRBD2. V dropped 5 bases and J dropped 3; count of bases not matched to a gene: 8. The CDR3 covers 15 residues. Per germline, CDR1 SGHTA and CDR2 FQGTGA. CDR3 bases: TGTGCCAGCAGCCCCGAGGGACTAAATACAGATACGCAGTATTTT. It codes for CASSPEGLNTDTQYF.

The rearrangement uses TRBV30 and TRBJ2-7; D ambiguous. V lost 5 bases, J lost 3 bases, and 8 bases lay in between. The CDR3 sequence is 11 residues long. Germline CDR1 reads GTSNPN; CDR2 reads SVGIG (reference sequence). CDR3 DNA: TGTGCCTGGGGGATTCACTACGAGCAGTACTTC. This sequence encodes CAWGIHYEQYF.

With regard to this clonotype: This may be a read error: a much more frequent sequence differs by one nucleotide. The chain combines TRBV11-2 with TRBJ2-1, with 7 nucleotides matching TRBD2. The CDR3 runs 14 residues. Germline V lookup: CDR1 SGHAT, CDR2 FQNNGV. V trimming: 4 bases; J trimming: 5 bases; junction bases outside the gene matches: 5. Written as DNA, the CDR3 is TGTGCCAGCAGCTCCCGACTAGCCGACAATGAGCAGTTCTTC. Its protein product is CASSSRLADNEQFF.

This clonotype has at least ten counts. This chain links TRBV12-3 or TRBV12-4 with TRBJ1-5, with 7 nucleotides matching TRBD1. The V segment lost 6 bases and the J segment 7 bases; nucleotides outside the gene matches: 9. The CDR3 spans 14 residues. The CDR3 region is CASSLDRVGQPQHF. CDR3 bases: TGTGCCAGCAGCCTTGACAGGGTCGGGCAGCCCCAGCATTTT.

The chain joins TRBV10-3 to TRBJ1-5, with D uncertain. The CDR3 covers 17 residues. V lost 0 bases and J 0 bases, leaving 12 bases between the germline ends. Germline lookup yields CDR1 ENHRY and CDR2 SYGVKD. CDR3 nucleotides: TGTGCCATCAGTGAGTCTCTTTTAGGGTTTAGCAATCAGCCCCAGCATTTT. Its protein product is CAISESLLGFSNQPQHF.

The CDR3 reads CSARRDRGQVGWTGELFF. CDR3 DNA: TGCAGTGCTAGGAGGGACAGGGGGCAAGTGGGGTGGACCGGGGAGCTGTTTTTT. V gene TRBV20-1 combines with J gene TRBJ2-2; 12 bases fit TRBD1. CDR3 length equals 18 residues. Germline CDR1 and CDR2: DFQATT and SNEGSKA (reference sequence). V lost 3 bases, J lost 5 bases, and 13 bases stayed unmatched.

This clonotype has a handful of counts. The chain recombines TRBV2 with TRBJ2-7; D remains ambiguous. The CDR3 totals 12 residues. Germline V gene sequence: CDR1 SNHLY, CDR2 FYNNEI. Between the trimmed V and J ends, which lost 2 bases and 4 bases, there was a span of 6 bases. The CDR3 DNA reads TGTGCCAGCAGTGAACGGCAGTACGAGCAGTACTTC. It translates to CASSERQYEQYF.

This clonotype was counted between two and nine times. The gene calls are TRBV28 and TRBJ2-1; tentatively, D is TRBD2 (6 bases). The CDR3 runs 16 residues. Germline loops: CDR1 MDHEN, CDR2 SYDVKM. The ends were cut back, 6 bases at V and 5 bases at J, with 20 bases in the middle. CDR3 region: CASRTPAGGLNNEQFF. The CDR3 DNA reads TGTGCCAGCAGAACGCCCGCCGGGGGACTTAACAATGAGCAGTTCTTC. The full variable domain, completed using reference TRBV28 and TRBJ2-1, is DVKVTQSSRYLVKRTGEKVFLECVQDMDHENMFWYRQDPGLGLRLIYFSYDVKMKEKGDIPEGYSVSREKKERFSLILESASTNQTSMYLCASRTPAGGLNNEQFFGPGTRLTVL.

This clonotype has a handful of counts. The rearrangement joins TRBV7-2 to TRBJ2-1; D uncertain. Trimming cost V 8 bases and J 8 bases, with 10 bases left between them. The CDR3 totals 11 residues. Germline loops: CDR1 SGHTA, CDR2 FQGNSA. CDR3: CASGPRHEQFF. The CDR3 nucleotides read TGTGCCAGCGGGCCGCGCCATGAGCAGTTCTTC.

This rearrangement joins TRBV20-1 to TRBJ2-1, with a possible D match to TRBD2 (6 bases). CDR3 size: 13 residues. Germline V gene lookup returns CDR1 DFQATT and CDR2 SNEGSKA (reference sequence). CDR3: CKYGGQGYNEQFF. The CDR3, as DNA: TGCAAATATGGAGGGCAGGGCTACAATGAGCAGTTCTTC.

J is TRBJ2-7 and V is TRBV15; D is unclear. V was clipped by 0 bases and J by 0 bases, with 3 bases between them. Germline V CDR1 and CDR2: LNHNV, YYDKDF (reference sequence). The CDR3 has 13 residues. The CDR3 nucleotides read TGTGCCACCAGCAGAGACCTCTCCTACGAGCAGTACTTC. Its protein product is CATSRDLSYEQYF.

The chain joins TRBV7-7 to TRBJ2-2, with TRBD2 matching 7 bases. V dropped 5 bases and J dropped 7; count of bases not matched to a gene: 10. The CDR3 sequence is 15 residues long. Germline values: CDR1 SSHAT, CDR2 FNYEAQ (reference sequence). The DNA for the CDR3 is TGTGCCAGCAGCCCTAGGGAGGGGAGGCACGGGGAGCTGTTTTTT. Translated: CASSPREGRHGELFF.

This clonotype was observed at least ten times. The rearrangement joins TRBV5-1 to TRBJ2-1, with D uncertain. Germline CDR1 SGHRS, CDR2 YFSETQ. V lost 2 bases and J 7 bases, leaving 10 bases between the germline ends. This CDR3 is 13 amino acids long. The CDR3 region is CASSFVVGNEQFF. The CDR3 nucleotides are TGCGCCAGCAGCTTCGTCGTTGGGAATGAGCAGTTCTTC.

This chain links TRBV28 with TRBJ2-1; 9 bases are a match to TRBD2. Germline CDR1 is MDHEN and CDR2 is SYDVKM. The CDR3 is made up of 14 amino acids. The junction had 6 bases not matched to a gene; V was cut back by 5 bases and J by 7 bases. CDR3 DNA: TGTGCCAGCAGTCCCGTAGCGGGAGTGAATGAGCAGTTCTTC. Translated, it gives CASSPVAGVNEQFF. The full variable domain, completed using reference TRBV28 and TRBJ2-1, is DVKVTQSSRYLVKRTGEKVFLECVQDMDHENMFWYRQDPGLGLRLIYFSYDVKMKEKGDIPEGYSVSREKKERFSLILESASTNQTSMYLCASSPVAGVNEQFFGPGTRLTVL.

DNA for the CDR3: TGTGCCACCAGTGACCACCCGGGGTCTAGTCATCAGCCCCAGCATTTT. It is translated as CATSDHPGSSHQPQHF. This chain connects TRBV24-1 to TRBJ1-5, with D unclear. The ends were cut back, 4 bases at V and 5 bases at J, with 17 bases in the middle. The germline V gene encodes CDR1 KGHDR and CDR2 SFDVKD. The CDR3 extends over 16 amino acids.

This clonotype was found many times. This chain connects TRBV29-1 to TRBJ2-3; D is unresolved. V was shortened by 3 bases and J by 0 bases, with 7 bases between the two germline ends. This CDR3 contains 13 residues. Germline V lookup: CDR1 SQVTM, CDR2 ANQGSEA. This CDR3 is CSVDVGSTDTQYF. CDR3 sequence (DNA): TGCAGCGTTGACGTTGGGAGCACAGATACGCAGTATTTT.

Ten or more counts support this clonotype. The genes are TRBV12-3 or TRBV12-4 and TRBJ2-7; 7 bases line up with TRBD2. This CDR3 contains 13 residues. After removal of 2 bases from V and 3 bases from J, the junction contained 1 base not matched to a gene. CDR3 sequence reads: CASSLKRGYEQYF. The CDR3 region has the DNA TGTGCCAGCAGTTTAAAGCGGGGCTACGAGCAGTACTTC.

About this clonotype: Germline and junction disagree at one end, which may indicate a read error. The chain uses TRBV29-1 and TRBJ2-7, with TRBD2 matching 8 bases. Germline V lookup: CDR1 SQVTM, CDR2 ANQGSEA. The CDR3 length is 15 residues. CDR3: CSAYASVAGIYVQYF. The CDR3 nucleotides are TGCAGCGCCTATGCCTCGGTAGCGGGAATCTACGTGCAGTACTTC.

The rearrangement uses TRBV28 and TRBJ2-7; D remains ambiguous. Trimming left V 3 bases short and J 6 bases short, with 6 bases between. This CDR3 is 11 amino acids long. Per the germline V gene, CDR1 is MDHEN and CDR2 is SYDVKM. The CDR3 is CASSFWAEQYF. CDR3 nucleotides: TGTGCCAGCAGTTTTTGGGCCGAGCAGTACTTC.

This clonotype was detected ten times or more. The rearrangement uses TRBV5-1 and TRBJ1-1; D gene uncertain. The germline V gene has CDR1 SGHRS and CDR2 YFSETQ. The length of the CDR3 is 13 residues. With 2 bases removed from V and 1 base from J, the gap between germline ends came to 6 bases. CDR3 nucleotide sequence: TGCGCCAGCAGCTTAGGGTGGAACACTGAAGCTTTCTTT. This translates into CASSLGWNTEAFF.

This CDR3 reads CSAPQQGSSYEQYF. In DNA, the CDR3 is TGCAGTGCTCCTCAGCAGGGCAGCTCCTACGAGCAGTACTTC. The J gene is TRBJ2-7, the V gene TRBV20-1; tentative D call: TRBD1 (5 bases). Germline lookup yields CDR1 DFQATT and CDR2 SNEGSKA (reference sequence). CDR3 length equals 14 residues. Deletions cut 5 bases from V and 0 bases from J, with 14 bases between.

This clonotype was counted between two and nine times. V gene TRBV4-2 combines with J gene TRBJ1-1, with 8 bases lining up with TRBD1. After removal of 4 bases from V and 6 bases from J, the junction contained 10 bases not matched to a gene. Germline loops: CDR1 LGHNA, CDR2 YNFKEQ. The CDR3 extends over 15 amino acids. The CDR3 reads CASSLPPGGKAEAFF. The CDR3 nucleotides read TGTGCCAGCAGCCTCCCGCCAGGGGGCAAGGCTGAAGCTTTCTTT.

V gene TRBV12-3 or TRBV12-4 combines with J gene TRBJ1-5; 9 bases fit TRBD1. V shed 6 bases, J shed 7 bases, and the junction held 4 bases outside the gene matches. The CDR3 covers 13 residues. The CDR3 region is CASSGTGPQPQHF. The CDR3 DNA sequence: TGTGCCAGCAGCGGGACAGGGCCCCAGCCCCAGCATTTT.